This T cell receptor (beta chain) originates from a study of shared T cell receptors in the human thymus. The sample holds a few counts of this clone. TCRdb keeps only in-frame clones here, not all; method: immunoSEQ multiplex PCR. Of some 760,000 clones listed, roughly 85% are singletons. Looked up from germline, CDR1 is SGHDT and CDR2 is YYEEEE. Trimming took off 4 bases at V and 2 bases at J, with 15 bases between the two ends. The CDR3 has 15 residues. This sample also belongs to another study, concerning human thymus T cells. That work adds: Those donating were healthy Finnish infants in corrective surgery for congenital heart defects. The thymus was resected at corrective cardiac surgery. Repertoires from thymus and blood appeared to show biased V and J gene usage. Thymic TCR repertoires of unrelated people reportedly overlapped highly.

The receptor comes from a girl younger than two with a congenital heart defect. This chain joins TRBV5-6 and TRBJ1-2; weak D call: TRBD1 (5 bases). The specimen sequenced was thymocytes. The CDR3 DNA follows: TGTGCCAGCAGCCTGGTGCAGGGAACAAACTATGGCTACACCTTC. As protein: CASSLVQGTNYGYTF.